These T cell receptor beta chains were read from a single sample in a study of blood T cells in healthy people across ages. One entry per CDR3 protein, called by TCRdb with MiXCR from the 5' RACE reads. Among 1.5 million to 1.9 million distinct CDR3 sequences listed, 35% to 45% were seen once. The source material was blood. These TCRs come from a woman aged 18-35 years in good health. Each CDR3 is given with its conserved first and last residue. A D gene is named only where the DNA matches it firmly. Some rows mark clone size as missing; the rest say once, few, many or name a class of expanded clone.

j_gene: TRBJ1-1
v_gene: TRBV6-2/TRBV6-3
d_gene: -
abundance: -
CDR3nt: TGTGCCAGCAGTTGGGACGATAAGGGCACTGAAGCTTTCTTT
CDR3aa: CASSWDDKGTEAFF

j_gene: TRBJ2-1
v_gene: TRBV5-1
d_gene: -
abundance: few
CDR3nt: TGCGCCAGCAGCTTGGCCTCTCTTAATGAGCAGTTCTTC
CDR3aa: CASSLASLNEQFF

j_gene: TRBJ2-1
v_gene: TRBV6-5
d_gene: TRBD2
abundance: -
CDR3nt: TGTGCCAGCAGCCTTACTAGCGGGAGGCACAATGAGCAGTTCTTC
CDR3aa: CASSLTSGRHNEQFF

j_gene: TRBJ1-2
v_gene: TRBV4-3
d_gene: TRBD1
abundance: -
CDR3nt: TGCGCCAGCAGCCGAGAACTCCGGGACAGGGGTTCAGTCTACACCTTC
CDR3aa: CASSRELRDRGSVYTF

j_gene: TRBJ1-6
v_gene: TRBV7-2
d_gene: -
abundance: -
CDR3nt: TGTGCCAGCAGCTTACCCAGGGGATCAAATTCACCCCTCCACTTT
CDR3aa: CASSLPRGSNSPLHF

j_gene: TRBJ2-3
v_gene: TRBV20-1
d_gene: TRBD2
abundance: few
CDR3nt: TGCAGTGCACAGGGACTAGCGGGAGTTATGGGGGCAGATACGCAGTATTTT
CDR3aa: CSAQGLAGVMGADTQYF

j_gene: TRBJ2-2
v_gene: TRBV4-3
d_gene: TRBD2
abundance: few
CDR3nt: TGCGCCAGCACCCCGCAGCTAGCGGGAGGGCCTAGTGGAGGGGTCGGGGAGCTGTTTTTT
CDR3aa: CASTPQLAGGPSGGVGELFF

j_gene: TRBJ2-7
v_gene: TRBV7-2
d_gene: -
abundance: -
CDR3nt: TGTGCCAGCAGCCTAAGGGACTTTGGTGGAGAGCAGTACTTC
CDR3aa: CASSLRDFGGEQYF

j_gene: TRBJ1-5
v_gene: TRBV12-3/TRBV12-4
d_gene: TRBD1
abundance: -
CDR3nt: TGTGCCAGCACCGGACAGGGTGGCCAGCCCCAGCATTTT
CDR3aa: CASTGQGGQPQHF

j_gene: TRBJ1-2
v_gene: TRBV18
d_gene: TRBD1
abundance: -
CDR3nt: TGTGCCAGCTCAACAGACAGGGGCGATGGCTACACCTTC
CDR3aa: CASSTDRGDGYTF

j_gene: TRBJ1-4
v_gene: TRBV4-3
d_gene: TRBD1
abundance: -
CDR3nt: TGCGCCAGCAGCCCCTGGACAGGCCAGGGCGAAAAACTGTTTTTT
CDR3aa: CASSPWTGQGEKLFF

j_gene: TRBJ2-1
v_gene: TRBV29-1
d_gene: TRBD2
abundance: many
CDR3nt: TGCAGCGCTTTTGGGGGTACTCTAGCGGGGGGCCCAATCGGCTACAATGAGCAGTTCTTC
CDR3aa: CSAFGGTLAGGPIGYNEQFF

j_gene: TRBJ2-1
v_gene: TRBV15
d_gene: -
abundance: few
CDR3nt: TGTGCCACCAGCAGAGATCTAGGGAAAGGTCAGAATGAGCAGTTCTTC
CDR3aa: CATSRDLGKGQNEQFF

j_gene: TRBJ1-4
v_gene: TRBV4-3
d_gene: -
abundance: -
CDR3nt: TGCGCCAGCAGCTCCTACACCGGAGTGATTGGTGAAAAACTGTTTTTT
CDR3aa: CASSSYTGVIGEKLFF